The 7 T cell receptor beta chains below all came from one sample that was sequenced in a study of T cell responses to AZD1222 COVID-19 vaccine. Using immunoSEQ multiplex PCR, the repertoire was profiled, and TCRdb retains in-frame clones only, with some absent. The table records more than 90,000 clones, 88% of them present only once. The material sequenced was peripheral blood, taken 28 days after the second AZD1222 dose. These receptors originate from an adult who received the AZD1222 COVID-19 vaccine.

The chain is built from TRBV30 and TRBJ1-1; 7 bases line up with TRBD1. The CDR3 length is 13 residues. The V gene's germline CDR1 is GTSNPN and CDR2 SVGIG (reference sequence). V gave up 2 bases and J gave up 10 bases; unmatched junction bases: 10. Written as DNA, the CDR3 is TGTGCCTGGAGTATGGGACAGCTTGGGGGAGCTTTCTTT. Translated: CAWSMGQLGGAFF. The full variable domain, with the rest looked up from reference TRBV30 and TRBJ1-1, is SQTIHQWPATLVQPVGSPLSLECTVEGTSNPNLYWYRQAAGRGLQLLFYSVGIGQISSEVPQNLSASRPQDRQFILSSKKLLLSDSGFYLCAWSMGQLGGAFFGQGTRLTVV.

The table lists this clone with a few counts. The rearrangement joins TRBV4-3 to TRBJ1-4, with 11 bases matching TRBD1. This CDR3 is 15 amino acids long. Germline CDR1 and CDR2: LGHNA and YSLEER. The V and J ends lost 3 bases and 8 bases, in that order; junction bases with no gene match: 5. Here the CDR3 reads CASSHGTGGGEKLFF. CDR3 bases: TGCGCCAGCAGCCACGGGACAGGGGGTGGGGAAAAACTGTTTTTT.

The CDR3 sequence: CAWRVPSYNSPLHF. CDR3 nucleotides: TGTGCCTGGAGGGTACCCTCCTATAATTCACCCCTCCACTTT. V gene TRBV30 combines with J gene TRBJ1-6; no reliable D call. The V gene lost 3 bases and the J gene lost 0 bases, with 6 bases spanning the gap. Germline values: CDR1 GTSNPN, CDR2 SVGIG (reference sequence). The CDR3 is 14 residues long.

This sequence joins TRBV30 and TRBJ1-2; perhaps TRBD1 as D (5 bases). The germline gives CDR1 GTSNPN, CDR2 SVGIG (reference sequence). Trimming shortened V by 4 bases and J by 3 bases, and 15 bases separated the two germline ends. This CDR3 contains 14 residues. CDR3 in DNA: TGTGCCTGGATGTATCGGGGGATAGACTATGGCTACACCTTC. It is translated as CAWMYRGIDYGYTF.

V and J are TRBV9 and TRBJ2-3, with 9 bases aligning to TRBD2. Looked up from germline, CDR1 is SGDLS and CDR2 is YYNGEE. V shed 2 bases and J 5 bases; nucleotides not matched to a gene: 12. The CDR3 extends over 17 amino acids. The CDR3 loop is CASSVLGLARSEDTQYF. The CDR3 coding sequence is TGTGCCAGCAGCGTGCTTGGACTAGCGAGGTCAGAAGATACGCAGTATTTT.

The chain uses TRBV16 and TRBJ1-5; 7 bases fit TRBD1. The germline V gene encodes CDR1 KGHSY and CDR2 FQNENV. The junction had 5 bases not matched to a gene; V was cut back by 0 bases and J by 6 bases. This CDR3 has 15 amino acids. CDR3 coding DNA: TGTGCCAGCAGCCAATCCGTGACAGGGTCTCAGCCCCAGCATTTT. Translating it yields CASSQSVTGSQPQHF.

The gene calls are TRBV30 and TRBJ2-2, with 8 bases matching TRBD1. Per the germline V gene, CDR1 is GTSNPN and CDR2 is SVGIG (reference sequence). With V trimmed by 0 bases and J by 4 bases, 19 bases remained unmatched. The CDR3 has 20 residues. The CDR3 loop reads CAWSVRDPPSDRGGTGELFF. The CDR3 DNA sequence: TGTGCCTGGAGTGTACGGGACCCCCCCTCCGACAGGGGAGGCACCGGGGAGCTGTTTTTT.